This is a list of T cell receptor beta chains from one sample in a study of blood T cell repertoires in COVID-19. TCRdb keeps only in-frame clones here, not all; method: immunoSEQ multiplex PCR. The sample consists of about 200,000 clones, more than 75% of them appearing once. The specimen was peripheral blood. Every receptor here comes from a man aged 55-75 years who had recovered from COVID-19. Each CDR3 is given with its conserved first and last residue. The D gene is left open where the match is weak. The size of a clone is reported for some rows only, either as once, few or many, or as a class for expanded clones.

V gene	D gene	J gene	clone size	CDR3 protein	CDR3 DNA
TRBV11-1	TRBD2	TRBJ2-4	.	CASSPPDGGAKNIQYF	TGTGCCAGCAGCCCCCCCGACGGGGGGGCCAAAAACATTCAGTACTTC
TRBV12-3/TRBV12-4	.	TRBJ2-7	.	CASTLVYEQYF	TGTGCCAGCACTCTCGTTTACGAGCAGTACTTC
TRBV13	.	TRBJ1-1	.	CASSRDILNTEAFF	TGTGCCAGCAGCCGGGACATCCTGAACACTGAAGCTTTCTTT
TRBV3-1/TRBV3-2	TRBD1	TRBJ2-1	.	CASSQDRGPSYNEQFF	TGTGCCAGCAGCCAAGATAGGGGGCCCTCCTACAATGAGCAGTTCTTC
TRBV13	TRBD2	TRBJ2-1	.	CASSPLGGTSGYNEQFF	TGTGCCAGCAGCCCCCTGGGTGGGACTAGCGGGTACAATGAGCAGTTCTTC
TRBV7-9	TRBD1	TRBJ1-4	once	CASSGWDREGKLFF	TGTGCCAGCAGCGGTTGGGACAGGGAGGGGAAACTGTTTTTT
TRBV27	TRBD1	TRBJ2-7	.	CASSFRQGRTYYEQYF	TGTGCCAGCAGTTTCCGACAGGGGAGGACGTACTACGAGCAGTACTTC
TRBV11-2	TRBD1	TRBJ1-5	once	CASSLPGQVQHF	TGTGCCAGCAGCTTACCGGGACAGGTCCAGCATTTT
TRBV5-4	TRBD2	TRBJ2-1	.	CASSSTGGPLDEQFF	TGTGCCAGCAGCTCCACGGGAGGGCCTCTAGATGAGCAGTTCTTC
TRBV7-9	TRBD2	TRBJ2-2	.	CASSFPRISGVRDTGELFF	TGTGCCAGCAGCTTTCCTCGGATAAGCGGGGTACGTGACACCGGGGAGCTGTTTTTT
TRBV6-2/TRBV6-3	.	TRBJ1-1	.	CASSSEGGYTEAFF	TGTGCCAGCAGTTCCGAGGGTGGGTACACTGAAGCTTTCTTT
TRBV21-1	.	TRBJ2-1	.	CASSKGIAGDSNEQFF	TGTGCCAGCAGCAAAGGGATAGCGGGAGATTCTAATGAGCAGTTCTTC
TRBV18	.	TRBJ1-2	.	CASSPDVGGGYTF	TGTGCCAGCTCTCCGGACGTGGGAGGCGGCTACACCTTC
TRBV10-3	TRBD1	TRBJ1-2	.	CAISDGTGGGYTF	TGTGCCATCAGCGACGGGACAGGGGGAGGCTACACCTTC
TRBV25-1	.	TRBJ2-1	.	CASSVSGKSHNEQFF	TGTGCCAGCAGTGTTTCCGGGAAGTCCCACAATGAGCAGTTCTTC
TRBV5-6	.	TRBJ1-5	few	CASSFIPVGNQPQHF	TGTGCCAGCAGCTTCATCCCAGTTGGCAATCAGCCCCAGCATTTT
TRBV5-1	.	TRBJ2-3	.	CASDKSGVRTDTQYF	TGCGCCAGCGATAAATCAGGCGTAAGGACAGATACGCAGTATTTT
TRBV19	TRBD1	TRBJ1-3	.	CASRKNLGDSSGNTIYF	TGTGCCAGTAGAAAAAATCTAGGGGACAGCTCTGGAAACACCATATATTTT
TRBV18	TRBD1	TRBJ2-7	once	CASSPGQGNEQYF	TGTGCCAGCTCACCGGGACAGGGTAACGAGCAGTACTTC
TRBV6-5	TRBD1	TRBJ1-5	.	CASSYGPGGSNQPQHF	TGTGCCAGCAGTTACGGACCAGGGGGTAGCAATCAGCCCCAGCATTTT
TRBV7-6	.	TRBJ1-5	once	CASSSSEGVPPQHF	TGTGCCAGCAGCTCGTCGGAAGGGGTCCCACCCCAGCATTTT
TRBV19	.	TRBJ2-6	.	CASSIDDNRFAGANVLTF	TGTGCCAGTAGTATAGATGATAACAGGTTCGCTGGGGCCAACGTCCTGACTTTC
TRBV9	.	TRBJ1-2	.	CASSGLGLMANYGYTF	TGTGCCAGCAGCGGCCTCGGACTGATGGCTAACTATGGCTACACCTTC
TRBV6-5	TRBD1	TRBJ1-5	many	CASRPGTGGMSPQHF	TGTGCCAGCCGTCCCGGGACAGGGGGCATGAGCCCCCAGCATTTT
TRBV10-3	TRBD1	TRBJ2-5	.	CAIRTGGLEETQYF	TGTGCCATCAGGACAGGGGGCTTGGAAGAGACCCAGTACTTC
TRBV9	.	TRBJ2-3	once	CASSVDGSTDTQYF	TGTGCCAGCAGCGTAGACGGGAGCACAGATACGCAGTATTTT
TRBV9	TRBD2	TRBJ2-5	.	CASSVGSGGPPSTQYF	TGTGCCAGCAGCGTAGGGAGCGGGGGACCTCCCTCGACCCAGTACTTC
TRBV4-2	.	TRBJ1-2	.	CASSQERGGGYGYTF	TGTGCCAGCAGCCAAGAAAGGGGGGGCGGCTATGGCTACACCTTC
TRBV27	TRBD1	TRBJ1-4	.	CASSRRPPLGGRYEKLFF	TGTGCCAGCAGTCGCCGACCCCCATTAGGGGGCCGGTATGAAAAACTGTTTTTT
TRBV19	.	TRBJ1-4	many	CASSQQVDSEKLFF	TGTGCCAGTAGCCAACAGGTTGATTCTGAAAAACTGTTTTTT
TRBV2	TRBD1	TRBJ1-5	.	CASTSGGNQPQHF	TGTGCCAGCACCTCAGGGGGGAATCAGCCCCAGCATTTT
TRBV6-6	TRBD1	TRBJ1-6	.	CASRTGNINSPLHF	TGTGCCAGCAGGACAGGGAACATTAATTCACCCCTCCACTTT
TRBV6-2/TRBV6-3	.	TRBJ2-2	once	CASSYFLSGANTGELFF	TGTGCCAGCAGTTACTTCTTGAGCGGAGCGAACACCGGGGAGCTGTTTTTT
TRBV6-5	.	TRBJ2-6	many	CAVKGDTGANVLTF	TGTGCCGTCAAAGGGGATACTGGGGCCAACGTCCTGACTTTC
TRBV19	.	TRBJ2-5	.	CASSDHPTAVGETQYF	TGTGCCAGTAGTGACCACCCCACAGCGGTCGGGGAGACCCAGTACTTC
TRBV19	TRBD1	TRBJ1-1	.	CASSLARDRPMNTEAFF	TGTGCCAGTAGCTTAGCCCGGGACAGGCCTATGAACACTGAAGCTTTCTTT
TRBV10-3	TRBD1	TRBJ2-5	.	CAISESGTGGETQYF	TGTGCCATCAGTGAGTCCGGGACAGGGGGTGAGACCCAGTACTTC
TRBV19	.	TRBJ1-5	.	CASEMGGQPQHF	TGTGCCAGCGAAATGGGGGGTCAGCCCCAGCATTTT
TRBV9	.	TRBJ2-2	.	CASSVGSRASVTGELFF	TGTGCCAGCAGCGTAGGAAGCAGGGCTAGTGTCACCGGGGAGCTGTTTTTT
TRBV6-2/TRBV6-3	TRBD2	TRBJ2-1	.	CASSYLFSASGSSYNEQFF	TGTGCCAGCAGTTACCTTTTCTCGGCTAGCGGGAGCTCCTACAATGAGCAGTTCTTC
TRBV4-2	.	TRBJ2-7	.	CASSQEERREQYF	TGTGCCAGCAGCCAAGAGGAAAGGCGGGAGCAGTACTTC
TRBV3-1/TRBV3-2	.	TRBJ2-2	.	CASSLYSGNTGELFF	TGTGCCAGCAGCCTTTATAGCGGCAACACCGGGGAGCTGTTTTTT
TRBV18	TRBD1	TRBJ2-5	.	CASSSVSGQGQETQYF	TGTGCCAGCTCGTCGGTGTCGGGACAGGGACAAGAGACCCAGTACTTC
TRBV2	TRBD1	TRBJ1-6	.	CASRPDYRGGNSPLHF	TGTGCCAGCAGGCCCGACTACAGGGGCGGTAATTCACCCCTCCACTTT
TRBV28	.	TRBJ2-3	.	CASRRSGSTDTQYF	TGTGCCAGCAGGCGTTCGGGTAGCACAGATACGCAGTATTTT
TRBV10-3	.	TRBJ1-1	.	CAIAALAAGGTEAFF	TGTGCCATCGCGGCCCTGGCCGCGGGGGGGACTGAAGCTTTCTTT
TRBV6-5	TRBD2	TRBJ2-7	.	CASRATSGNQQYF	TGTGCCAGCAGGGCGACTAGCGGGAATCAGCAGTACTTC
TRBV30	TRBD2	TRBJ2-7	.	CAWSELAVSYEQYF	TGTGCCTGGAGTGAGCTAGCGGTTTCCTACGAGCAGTACTTC
TRBV27	.	TRBJ2-6	.	CASTRLNSGANVLTF	TGTGCCAGCACTAGACTGAACTCTGGGGCCAACGTCCTGACTTTC
TRBV7-2	.	TRBJ2-7	medium-sized	CASSLWASSYEQYF	TGTGCCAGCAGCTTATGGGCAAGCTCCTACGAGCAGTACTTC
TRBV2	.	TRBJ2-7	.	CASSARGYEQYF	TGTGCCAGCAGCGCTAGGGGCTACGAGCAGTACTTC
TRBV7-2	.	TRBJ1-1	.	CASSAGVGVGAFF	TGTGCCAGCAGCGCCGGGGTAGGTGTTGGAGCTTTCTTT
TRBV6-2/TRBV6-3	.	TRBJ1-1	.	CASGFRGVPVEAFF	TGTGCCAGCGGTTTTAGGGGCGTCCCAGTAGAAGCTTTCTTT
TRBV3-1/TRBV3-2	TRBD1	TRBJ1-1	.	CASSQGTGVTEAFF	TGTGCCAGCAGCCAGGGGACAGGGGTCACTGAAGCTTTCTTT
TRBV6-5	.	TRBJ1-3	.	CASSYSAGNTIYF	TGTGCCAGCAGTTACTCGGCCGGAAACACCATATATTTT
TRBV28	.	TRBJ2-3	.	CASSLGGLSTDTQYF	TGTGCCAGCAGTTTGGGGGGGCTCAGCACAGATACGCAGTATTTT
TRBV5-1	.	TRBJ2-5	.	CASSLVQIRGETQYF	TGCGCCAGCAGCTTGGTCCAGATCCGAGGGGAGACCCAGTACTTC